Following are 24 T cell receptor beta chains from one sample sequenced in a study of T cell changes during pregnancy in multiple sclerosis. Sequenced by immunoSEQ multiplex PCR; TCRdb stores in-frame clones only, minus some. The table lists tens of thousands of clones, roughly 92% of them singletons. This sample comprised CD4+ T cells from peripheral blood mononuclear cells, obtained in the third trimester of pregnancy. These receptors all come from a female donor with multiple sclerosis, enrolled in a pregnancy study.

In DNA, the CDR3 is TGTGCCAGCAGCTTAACCAGGGGACACACCGGGGAGCTGTTTTTT. Its translation: CASSLTRGHTGELFF. The gene calls are TRBV7-6 and TRBJ2-2, with a weak D call TRBD1 (6 bases). The CDR3 covers 15 residues. Germline V gene data show CDR1 as SGHVS and CDR2 as FNYEAQ. With 2 bases removed from V and 3 bases from J, the gap between germline ends came to 10 bases.

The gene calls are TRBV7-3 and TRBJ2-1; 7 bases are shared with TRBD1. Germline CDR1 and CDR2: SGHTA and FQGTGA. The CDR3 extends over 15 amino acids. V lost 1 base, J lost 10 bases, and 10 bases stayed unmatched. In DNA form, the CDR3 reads TGTGCCAGCAGCTTAAGGGTCCGACAGGGCGGGGAGCAGTTCTTC. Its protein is CASSLRVRQGGEQFF.

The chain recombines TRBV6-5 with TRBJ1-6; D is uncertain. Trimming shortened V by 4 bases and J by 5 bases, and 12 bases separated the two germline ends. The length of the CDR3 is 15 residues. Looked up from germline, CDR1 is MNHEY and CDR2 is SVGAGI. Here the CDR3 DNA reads TGTGCCAGCAGTTTAATCTCAAGCAATAATTCACCCCTCCACTTT. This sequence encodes CASSLISSNNSPLHF.

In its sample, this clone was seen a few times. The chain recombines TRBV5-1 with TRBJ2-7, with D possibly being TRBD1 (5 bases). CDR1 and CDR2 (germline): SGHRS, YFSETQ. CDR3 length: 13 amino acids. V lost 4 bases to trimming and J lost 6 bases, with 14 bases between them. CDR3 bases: TGCGCCAGCAGCCCCCACGTGGGGCGCGAGCAGTACTTC. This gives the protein CASSPHVGREQYF.

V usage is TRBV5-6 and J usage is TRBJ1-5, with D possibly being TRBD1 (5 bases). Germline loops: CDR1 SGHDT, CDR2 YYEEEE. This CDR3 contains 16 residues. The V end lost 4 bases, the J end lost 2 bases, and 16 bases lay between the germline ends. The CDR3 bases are TGTGCCAGCAGCGCAAACCCAGGGTTGGGCAATCAGCCCCAGCATTTT. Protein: CASSANPGLGNQPQHF.

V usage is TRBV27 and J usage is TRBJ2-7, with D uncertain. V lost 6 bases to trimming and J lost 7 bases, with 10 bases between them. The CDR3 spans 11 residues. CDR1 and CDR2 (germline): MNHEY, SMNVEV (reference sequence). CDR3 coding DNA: TGTGCCAGCAGCCCTCCTAGAGAGCAGTACTTC. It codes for CASSPPREQYF.

In DNA form, the CDR3 reads TGCGCCAGCAAAGAGGGACAGCGGGAGATTACCACCGGGGAGCTGTTTTTT. Translating gives CASKEGQREITTGELFF. This sequence joins TRBV5-1 and TRBJ2-2; a weak D match, TRBD2 (8 bases). CDR1 is SGHRS and CDR2 is YFSETQ in the germline V gene. Trimming removed 6 bases at V and 4 bases at J, with 22 bases between. This CDR3 is 17 amino acids long.

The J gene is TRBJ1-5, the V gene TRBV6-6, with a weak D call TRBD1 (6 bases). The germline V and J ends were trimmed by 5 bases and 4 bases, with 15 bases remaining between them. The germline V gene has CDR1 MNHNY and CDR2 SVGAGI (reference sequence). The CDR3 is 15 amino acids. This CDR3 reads CASSQGEGENQPQHF. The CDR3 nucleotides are TGTGCCAGCAGTCAAGGGGAGGGGGAAAATCAGCCCCAGCATTTT.

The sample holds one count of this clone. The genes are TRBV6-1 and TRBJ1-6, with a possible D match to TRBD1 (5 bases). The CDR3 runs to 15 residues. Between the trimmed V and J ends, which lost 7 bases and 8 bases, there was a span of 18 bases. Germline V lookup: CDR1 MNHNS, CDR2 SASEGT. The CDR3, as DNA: TGTGCCAGCACCCCGAGCCAGGGCGGCTATTCACCCCTCCACTTT. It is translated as CASTPSQGGYSPLHF.

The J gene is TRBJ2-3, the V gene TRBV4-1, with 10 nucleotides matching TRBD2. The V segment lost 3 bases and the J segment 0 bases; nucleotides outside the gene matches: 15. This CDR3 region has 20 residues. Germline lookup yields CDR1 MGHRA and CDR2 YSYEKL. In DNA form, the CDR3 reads TGCGCCAGCAGCCAGGGGAGCGGGGGGGCTAACCAGGCGAGCACAGATACGCAGTATTTT. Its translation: CASSQGSGGANQASTDTQYF.

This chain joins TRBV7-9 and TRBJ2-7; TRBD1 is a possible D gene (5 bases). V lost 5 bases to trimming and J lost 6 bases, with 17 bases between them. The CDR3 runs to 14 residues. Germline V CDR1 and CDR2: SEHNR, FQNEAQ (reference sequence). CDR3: CASSHNSGSAEQYF. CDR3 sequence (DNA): TGTGCCAGCAGCCATAATTCAGGGTCCGCCGAGCAGTACTTC.

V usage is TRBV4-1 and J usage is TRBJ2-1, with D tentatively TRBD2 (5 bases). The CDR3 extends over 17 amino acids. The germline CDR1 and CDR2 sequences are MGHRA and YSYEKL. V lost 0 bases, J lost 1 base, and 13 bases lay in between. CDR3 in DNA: TGCGCCAGCAGCCAAGATGACACTAGTGGGTCCTACAATGAGCAGTTCTTC. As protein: CASSQDDTSGSYNEQFF.

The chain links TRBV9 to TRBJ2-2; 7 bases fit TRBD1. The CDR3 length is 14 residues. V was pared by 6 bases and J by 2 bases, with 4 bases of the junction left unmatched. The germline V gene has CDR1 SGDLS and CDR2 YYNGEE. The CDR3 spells CASTDRTNTGELFF. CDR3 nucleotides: TGTGCCAGCACGGACAGGACCAACACCGGGGAGCTGTTTTTT.

CDR3: CASSQGLRGSGETQYF. CDR3 nucleotides: TGCGCCAGCAGCCAAGGGCTTAGGGGCTCCGGCGAGACCCAGTACTTC. The chain has TRBV4-1 and TRBJ2-5, with D perhaps TRBD1 (5 bases). CDR3 size: 16 residues. CDR1 and CDR2 from the germline V gene are MGHRA and YSYEKL. V dropped 1 base and J dropped 5 bases, with 17 bases sitting between them.

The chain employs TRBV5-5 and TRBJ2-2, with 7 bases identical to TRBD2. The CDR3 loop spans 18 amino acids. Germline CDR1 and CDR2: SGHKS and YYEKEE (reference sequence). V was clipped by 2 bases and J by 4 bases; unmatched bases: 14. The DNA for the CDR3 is TGTGCCAGCAGCTTACGAGGACTAGGACGGGCAACCACCGGGGAGCTGTTTTTT. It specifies CASSLRGLGRATTGELFF.

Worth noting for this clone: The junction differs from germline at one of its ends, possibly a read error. This chain's CDR3 is CASRQDQGSSYNEQFF. CDR3 sequence (DNA): TGTGCCAGCAGGCAAGATCAGGGTAGCTCCTACAATGAGCAGTTCTTC. This chain connects TRBV4-2 to TRBJ2-1, with D possibly matching TRBD1 (5 bases). Looked up from germline, CDR1 is LGHNA and CDR2 is YNFKEQ. This CDR3 comprises 16 residues.

This CDR3 is CAWSQGAGGYTF. In nucleotides, the CDR3 is TGTGCCTGGAGTCAGGGGGCAGGTGGCTACACCTTC. This chain joins TRBV30 and TRBJ1-2, with 8 positions matching TRBD1. The CDR3 has 12 amino acids. Germline V lookup: CDR1 GTSNPN, CDR2 SVGIG (reference sequence). Trimming at V came to 2 bases and at J to 7 bases, leaving 3 bases not matched to a gene.

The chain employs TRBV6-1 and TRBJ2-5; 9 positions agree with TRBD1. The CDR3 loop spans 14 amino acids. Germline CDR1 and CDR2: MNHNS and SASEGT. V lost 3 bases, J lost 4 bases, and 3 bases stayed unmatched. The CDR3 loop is CASSEYRGRETQYF. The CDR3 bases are TGTGCCAGCAGTGAGTACAGGGGGCGAGAGACCCAGTACTTC.

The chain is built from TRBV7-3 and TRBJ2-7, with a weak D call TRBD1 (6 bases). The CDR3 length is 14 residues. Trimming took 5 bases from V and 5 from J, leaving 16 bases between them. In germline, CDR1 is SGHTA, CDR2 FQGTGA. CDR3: CASSDGTTPDEQYF. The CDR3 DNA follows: TGTGCCAGCAGCGACGGGACAACTCCGGACGAGCAGTACTTC.

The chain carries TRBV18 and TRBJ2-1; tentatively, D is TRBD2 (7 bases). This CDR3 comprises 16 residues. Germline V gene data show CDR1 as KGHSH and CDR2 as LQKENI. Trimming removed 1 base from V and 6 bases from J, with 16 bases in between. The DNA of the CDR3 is TGTGCCAGCTCACCACTCCGGGGGGCGACCACCAATGAGCAGTTCTTC. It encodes CASSPLRGATTNEQFF.

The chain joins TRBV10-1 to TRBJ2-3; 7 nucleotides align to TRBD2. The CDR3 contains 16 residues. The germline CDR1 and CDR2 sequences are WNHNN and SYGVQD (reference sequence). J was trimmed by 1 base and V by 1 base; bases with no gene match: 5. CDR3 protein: CASSELGEGGTDTQYF. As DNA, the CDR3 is TGCGCCAGCAGTGAGTTAGGGGAGGGAGGCACAGATACGCAGTATTTT.

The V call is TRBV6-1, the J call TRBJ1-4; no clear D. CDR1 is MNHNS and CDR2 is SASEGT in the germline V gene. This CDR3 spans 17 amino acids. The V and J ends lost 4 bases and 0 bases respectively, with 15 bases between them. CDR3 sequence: CASSARGTPSTNEKLFF. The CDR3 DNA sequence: TGTGCCAGCAGTGCACGGGGTACTCCATCAACTAATGAAAAACTGTTTTTT.

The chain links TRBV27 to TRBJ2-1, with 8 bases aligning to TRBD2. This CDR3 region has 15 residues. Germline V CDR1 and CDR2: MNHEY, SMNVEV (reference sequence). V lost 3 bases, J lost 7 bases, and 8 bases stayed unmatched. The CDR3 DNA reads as TGTGCCAGCAGTTTCTCTAGCGGGCCCCGGAATGAGCAGTTCTTC. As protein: CASSFSSGPRNEQFF.

The CDR3 is CASSLYSGRIIETQYF. CDR3 sequence (DNA): TGTGCCAGCAGTTTATACAGCGGGAGGATAATCGAGACCCAGTACTTC. The gene calls are TRBV28 and TRBJ2-5, with 9 bases that match TRBD2. The CDR3 has 16 residues. J lost 5 bases, V lost 1 base, and 8 bases had no gene match. From germline, CDR1 is MDHEN and CDR2 SYDVKM.